A single sample is the source of the 30 T cell receptor beta chains below, sequenced in a study of blood T cell repertoires in COVID-19. Using immunoSEQ multiplex PCR, the repertoire was profiled, and TCRdb retains in-frame clones only, with some absent. The repertoire includes about 100,000 clones, 80% to 90% of them detected once, and 2.7% sits in the top ten. Input material: PBMCs or T cells enriched from blood (not recorded which). The receptors were sampled from a woman between 50 and 59 years old who had recovered from COVID-19.

The J gene is TRBJ2-1, the V gene TRBV18; D not certain. This CDR3 is built from 15 residues. The V and J ends lost 3 bases and 0 bases respectively, with 9 bases between them. Germline CDR1 and CDR2: KGHSH and LQKENI. Here the CDR3 reads CASSPSMSSYNEQFF. Here the CDR3 DNA reads TGTGCCAGCTCACCTTCGATGAGCTCCTACAATGAGCAGTTCTTC.

The chain couples TRBV9 to TRBJ2-3; D remains unclear. Looked up from germline, CDR1 is SGDLS and CDR2 is YYNGEE. The CDR3 extends over 15 amino acids. V dropped 0 bases and J dropped 9 bases, with 17 bases sitting between them. The CDR3 is CASSVGSSREQTQYF. CDR3 sequence (DNA): TGTGCCAGCAGCGTAGGGTCCTCCCGTGAACAAACGCAGTATTTT.

The J gene is TRBJ2-3, the V gene TRBV25-1; 7 positions agree with TRBD1. V gave up 2 bases and J gave up 1 base; unmatched junction bases: 9. Germline CDR1 MGHDK, CDR2 SYGVNS. The CDR3 is 17 residues long. DNA of the CDR3: TGTGCCAGCAGTGAACAGGGGGAATGGCCCGGCACAGATACGCAGTATTTT. Its translation: CASSEQGEWPGTDTQYF.

The V and J genes are TRBV5-1 and TRBJ2-3, with a weak D call TRBD2 (6 bases). CDR3 length: 16 residues. CDR1 SGHRS and CDR2 YFSETQ come from the germline V gene. V was clipped by 0 bases and J by 0 bases, with 11 bases between them. CDR3 sequence (DNA): TGCGCCAGCAGCTTGGCTTCGGCGGGGAGCACAGATACGCAGTATTTT. Translated: CASSLASAGSTDTQYF.

The chain recombines TRBV18 with TRBJ2-5, with a tentative D call TRBD2 (6 bases). V gave up 3 bases and J gave up 5 bases, with 13 bases separating them. CDR3 size: 14 residues. The V gene's germline CDR1 is KGHSH and CDR2 LQKENI. The CDR3 loop reads CASSPIAGWETQYF. The DNA for the CDR3 is TGTGCCAGCTCACCGATCGCGGGATGGGAGACCCAGTACTTC. Full variable domain (outside the CDR3, taken from reference TRBV18 and TRBJ2-5): NAGVMQNPRHLVRRRGQEARLRCSPMKGHSHVYWYRQLPEEGLKFMVYLQKENIIDESGMPKERFSAEFPKEGPSILRIQQVVRGDSAAYFCASSPIAGWETQYFGPGTRLLVL.

The chain joins TRBV7-3 to TRBJ2-1; TRBD2 might be the D (5 bases). The germline V gene encodes CDR1 SGHTA and CDR2 FQGTGA. Trimming shortened V by 1 base and J by 8 bases, and 21 bases separated the two germline ends. The CDR3 is 17 residues long. The CDR3 DNA sequence: TGTGCCAGCAGCTTAAACCCGGGAACCGAGCTTCCCCATGAGCAGTTCTTC. This encodes CASSLNPGTELPHEQFF.

The chain carries TRBV18 and TRBJ1-1; perhaps TRBD1 as D (6 bases). Germline CDR1 KGHSH, CDR2 LQKENI. There are 12 residues in the CDR3. V was pared by 4 bases and J by 7 bases, with 10 bases between. CDR3 bases: TGTGCCAGCTCACAGACAGGAGTTGAAGCTTTCTTT. It encodes CASSQTGVEAFF.

V is TRBV5-1 and J is TRBJ2-3; D is uncertain. Trimming stripped 0 bases from V and 2 bases from J, with 7 bases between. CDR1 is SGHRS, CDR2 YFSETQ, per germline. The CDR3 length is 14 residues. CDR3 amino acids: CASSLAPHTDTQYF. CDR3 sequence (DNA): TGCGCCAGCAGCTTGGCCCCCCACACAGATACGCAGTATTTT.

The chain is built from TRBV5-1 and TRBJ2-6; 8 nucleotides line up with TRBD1. CDR1 SGHRS and CDR2 YFSETQ come from the germline V gene. V shed 4 bases and J 2 bases; nucleotides not matched to a gene: 5. The CDR3 is 16 residues long. DNA for the CDR3: TGCGCCAGCAGCAAAAAGACAGGGGCTGGGGCCAACGTCCTGACTTTC. Protein product: CASSKKTGAGANVLTF.

This rearrangement joins TRBV9 to TRBJ2-7; 8 nucleotides align to TRBD2. CDR1 and CDR2 (germline): SGDLS, YYNGEE. The CDR3 is 13 amino acids. Unmatched junction bases numbered 2, after V lost 3 bases and J lost 3 bases. CDR3 nucleotides: TGTGCCAGCAGCGGACTAGCGATCTACGAGCAGTACTTC. Protein sequence: CASSGLAIYEQYF.

This sequence joins TRBV18 and TRBJ1-1; D not resolved. Trimming took off 2 bases at V and 1 base at J, with 17 bases between the two ends. The CDR3 has 17 residues. Germline-derived CDR1 and CDR2 are KGHSH and LQKENI. The CDR3, as DNA: TGTGCCAGCTCACCATCGGGATCGGTAGGGCGGAACACTGAAGCTTTCTTT. It encodes CASSPSGSVGRNTEAFF.

This clone appeared a few times. J is TRBJ2-1 and V is TRBV18; 9 positions match TRBD2. With V trimmed by 5 bases and J by 3 bases, 5 bases remained unmatched. The germline V gene encodes CDR1 KGHSH and CDR2 LQKENI. The CDR3 contains 15 residues. As DNA, the CDR3 is TGTGCCAGCTCATTTGGACTAGCGAGCTACAATGAGCAGTTCTTC. It encodes CASSFGLASYNEQFF.

This chain uses TRBV5-4 with TRBJ2-2, with 12 nucleotides matching TRBD1. The CDR3 is 17 amino acids. V lost 0 bases and J lost 7; bases outside the gene matches: 7. Germline V CDR1 and CDR2: SGHNT, YYREEE (reference sequence). The CDR3 DNA reads TGTGCCAGCAGCTTGGGTGGGGGACAGGGGGCGTTCGGGGAGCTGTTTTTT. It codes for CASSLGGGQGAFGELFF.

This sequence joins TRBV7-2 and TRBJ2-5; 9 bases agree with TRBD2. This CDR3 has 15 residues. V trimming: 1 base; J trimming: 7 bases; junction bases outside the gene matches: 7. Germline lookup yields CDR1 SGHTA and CDR2 FQGNSA. CDR3 sequence (DNA): TGTGCCAGCAGCTTAGGGGTAGCGGGGGCGGTGACCCAGTACTTC. Translated, it gives CASSLGVAGAVTQYF. Full variable domain (missing parts from reference TRBV7-2 and TRBJ2-5): GAGVSQSPSNKVTEKGKDVELRCDPISGHTALYWYRQSLGQGLEFLIYFQGNSAPDKSGLPSDRFSAERTGGSVSTLTIQRTQQEDSAVYLCASSLGVAGAVTQYFGPGTRLLVL.

The chain carries TRBV28 and TRBJ1-2; D is unresolved. The CDR3 is made up of 16 amino acids. Germline V gene data show CDR1 as MDHEN and CDR2 as SYDVKM. V was trimmed by 3 bases and J by 9 bases, leaving 23 bases between them. CDR3 nucleotide sequence: TGTGCCAGCAGTTTCCTATCGGGTTCATTGTCAAGTAGCTACACCTTC. As protein: CASSFLSGSLSSSYTF.

The rearrangement joins TRBV19 to TRBJ1-5; D is possibly TRBD1 (6 bases). Trimming took 6 bases from V and 2 from J, leaving 14 bases between them. The CDR3 covers 15 residues. Germline V gene data show CDR1 as LNHDA and CDR2 as SQIVND (reference sequence). The CDR3 region is CASSMYEGGNQPQHF. The CDR3 bases are TGTGCCAGTAGCATGTACGAGGGGGGCAATCAGCCCCAGCATTTT. Using reference TRBV19 and TRBJ1-5 for the parts outside the CDR3, the full variable domain is DGGITQSPKYLFRKEGQNVTLSCEQNLNHDAMYWYRQDPGQGLRLIYYSQIVNDFQKGDIAEGYSVSREKKESFPLTVTSAQKNPTAFYLCASSMYEGGNQPQHFGDGTRLSIL.

This clone was recorded once. The rearrangement links TRBV11-2 to TRBJ2-3; a possible D gene is TRBD2 (6 bases). V was pared by 0 bases and J by 3 bases, with 13 bases between. CDR1 and CDR2 (germline): SGHAT, FQNNGV. This CDR3 region has 16 residues. Written as DNA, the CDR3 is TGTGCCAGCAGCTTAGATGGCCGGGGGAGGACAGATACGCAGTATTTT. It encodes CASSLDGRGRTDTQYF. Supplemented by reference TRBV11-2 and TRBJ2-3, the full variable domain reads EAGVAQSPRYKIIEKRQSVAFWCNPISGHATLYWYQQILGQGPKLLIQFQNNGVVDDSQLPKDRFSAERLKGVDSTLKIQPAKLEDSAVYLCASSLDGRGRTDTQYFGPGTRLTVL.

The V gene is TRBV19, the J gene TRBJ2-1; 8 bases align to TRBD2. The CDR3 loop spans 16 amino acids. CDR1 is LNHDA, CDR2 SQIVND, per germline (reference sequence). V trimming: 5 bases; J trimming: 4 bases; junction bases outside the gene matches: 10. CDR3: CASSFRGGAAYNEQFF. The DNA of the CDR3 is TGTGCCAGTAGTTTTCGGGGGGGGGCCGCTTACAATGAGCAGTTCTTC. The full variable domain, in which reference TRBV19 and TRBJ2-1 provide the parts outside the CDR3, is DGGITQSPKYLFRKEGQNVTLSCEQNLNHDAMYWYRQDPGQGLRLIYYSQIVNDFQKGDIAEGYSVSREKKESFPLTVTSAQKNPTAFYLCASSFRGGAAYNEQFFGPGTRLTVL.

This chain's CDR3 is CAISESGGDQPQHF. The CDR3 region has the DNA TGTGCCATCAGTGAGTCTGGCGGGGACCAGCCCCAGCATTTT. The V call is TRBV10-3, the J call TRBJ1-5, with a weak D call TRBD1 (5 bases). The CDR3 covers 14 residues. CDR1 is ENHRY and CDR2 is SYGVKD in the germline V gene. V dropped 0 bases and J dropped 7 bases, with 10 bases sitting between them.

This sequence joins TRBV5-1 and TRBJ1-1, with 12 bases aligning to TRBD1. Trimming removed 8 bases from V and 0 bases from J; junction bases left unmatched: 5. Germline V gives CDR1 SGHRS, CDR2 YFSETQ. The CDR3 has 15 residues. CDR3 sequence: CASRDRGPMNTEAFF. DNA for the CDR3: TGCGCCAGTCGGGACAGGGGGCCCATGAACACTGAAGCTTTCTTT.

This clone was recorded once. The genes are TRBV4-1 and TRBJ2-1; 8 positions match TRBD2. The CDR3 is made up of 14 amino acids. Germline V gives CDR1 MGHRA, CDR2 YSYEKL. Losses at the gene ends were 8 bases for V and 5 bases for J; bases not matched to a gene: 8. The CDR3 DNA follows: TGCGCCAGCCGGGGGGGGGCAGGGAACAATGAGCAGTTCTTC. Translating gives CASRGGAGNNEQFF.

V usage is TRBV10-3 and J usage is TRBJ1-1; tentative D call: TRBD1 (5 bases). The CDR3 extends over 12 amino acids. In germline, CDR1 is ENHRY, CDR2 SYGVKD. V was trimmed by 2 bases and J by 7 bases, leaving 8 bases between them. The CDR3 nucleotides read TGTGCCATCAGTGAGGGGGGGGTTGAAGCTTTCTTT. Amino acids: CAISEGGVEAFF.

The chain employs TRBV11-2 and TRBJ2-5; D is perhaps TRBD2 (6 bases). The ends were cut back, 5 bases at V and 6 bases at J, with 13 bases in the middle. The V gene's germline CDR1 is SGHAT and CDR2 FQNNGV. The CDR3 is 13 amino acids. DNA of the CDR3: TGTGCCAGCAGCGCCGGCGGGGTACAGACCCAGTACTTC. This translates into CASSAGGVQTQYF.

The rearrangement joins TRBV30 to TRBJ1-2, with TRBD1 matching 7 bases. The CDR3 covers 13 residues. With V trimmed by 0 bases and J by 7 bases, 5 bases remained unmatched. CDR1 is GTSNPN, CDR2 SVGIG, per germline (reference sequence). The CDR3 region has the DNA TGTGCCTGGAGTGTAAGACAGGGTACTGGCTACACCTTC. It is translated as CAWSVRQGTGYTF.

V is TRBV29-1 and J is TRBJ1-2; no clear D. Trimming left V 2 bases short and J 0 bases short, with 13 bases between. The CDR3 loop spans 15 amino acids. Germline-derived CDR1 and CDR2 are SQVTM and ANQGSEA. The CDR3 nucleotides read TGCAGCGTTGAACCGGGTTTGTCTGCTAACTATGGCTACACCTTC. Residues: CSVEPGLSANYGYTF. Looking up the rest from reference TRBV29-1 and TRBJ1-2 gives the full variable domain: SAVISQKPSRDICQRGTSLTIQCQVDSQVTMMFWYRQQPGQSLTLIATANQGSEATYESGFVIDKFPISRPNLTFSTLTVSNMSPEDSSIYLCSVEPGLSANYGYTFGSGTRLTVV.

This clone was detected a few times. The genes are TRBV5-4 and TRBJ1-4; D perhaps matches TRBD1 (5 bases). V lost 7 bases and J lost 5, with 18 bases in between. Germline CDR1 is SGHNT and CDR2 is YYREEE (reference sequence). CDR3 size: 15 residues. The CDR3 coding sequence is TGTGCCAGCCCCTCAGAGCGGGGCGGGAATGAAAAACTGTTTTTT. This sequence encodes CASPSERGGNEKLFF.

A few counts support this clone. V is TRBV11-2 and J is TRBJ1-4, with a tentative D call TRBD1 (5 bases). The V gene lost 5 bases and the J gene lost 0 bases, with 10 bases spanning the gap. The CDR3 loop spans 15 amino acids. Germline values: CDR1 SGHAT, CDR2 FQNNGV. The CDR3 loop reads CASSPTGATNEKLFF. CDR3 nucleotide sequence: TGTGCCAGCAGCCCAACAGGAGCAACTAATGAAAAACTGTTTTTT.

The chain is built from TRBV2 and TRBJ2-3, with TRBD2 identical over 9 bases. The CDR3 runs 15 residues. J gave up 4 bases and V 7 bases, and 9 bases lay outside the gene matches. Germline CDR1 and CDR2: SNHLY and FYNNEI. CDR3 amino acids: CASNSRGLAPDTQYF. DNA for the CDR3: TGTGCCAGCAATTCTAGGGGACTAGCACCAGATACGCAGTATTTT.

V is TRBV5-1 and J is TRBJ1-5; 9 bases line up with TRBD1. This CDR3 has 15 amino acids. Germline loops: CDR1 SGHRS, CDR2 YFSETQ. The ends lost 4 bases at V and 4 bases at J; junction bases unmatched: 6. CDR3: CASSPGTGRNQPQHF. DNA of the CDR3: TGCGCCAGCAGCCCCGGGACAGGGAGAAATCAGCCCCAGCATTTT.

The chain employs TRBV28 and TRBJ2-7; the D gene is possibly TRBD2 (5 bases). V lost 7 bases to trimming and J lost 0 bases, with 13 bases between them. The CDR3 loop spans 14 amino acids. Germline V lookup: CDR1 MDHEN, CDR2 SYDVKM. The DNA for the CDR3 is TGTGCCAGCACACCCCCGGGAAACTCCTACGAGCAGTACTTC. It codes for CASTPPGNSYEQYF. The variable domain in full, completed from reference TRBV28 and TRBJ2-7, reads DVKVTQSSRYLVKRTGEKVFLECVQDMDHENMFWYRQDPGLGLRLIYFSYDVKMKEKGDIPEGYSVSREKKERFSLILESASTNQTSMYLCASTPPGNSYEQYFGPGTRLTVT.